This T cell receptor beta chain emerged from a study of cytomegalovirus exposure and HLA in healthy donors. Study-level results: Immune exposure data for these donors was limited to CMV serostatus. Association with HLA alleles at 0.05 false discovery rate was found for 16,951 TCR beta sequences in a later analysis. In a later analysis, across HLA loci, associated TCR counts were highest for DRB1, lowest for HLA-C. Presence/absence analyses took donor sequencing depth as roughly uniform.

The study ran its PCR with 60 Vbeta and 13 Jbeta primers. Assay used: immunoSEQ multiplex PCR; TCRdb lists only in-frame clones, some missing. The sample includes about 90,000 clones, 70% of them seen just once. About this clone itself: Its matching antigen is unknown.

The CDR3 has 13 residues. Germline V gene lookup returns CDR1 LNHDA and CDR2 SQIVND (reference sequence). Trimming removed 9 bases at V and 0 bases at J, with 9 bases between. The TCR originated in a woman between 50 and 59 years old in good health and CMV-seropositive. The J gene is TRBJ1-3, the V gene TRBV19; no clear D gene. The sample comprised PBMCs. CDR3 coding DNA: TGTGCCAGCGAGGGTGACTCTGGAAACACCATATATTTT. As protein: CASEGDSGNTIYF.